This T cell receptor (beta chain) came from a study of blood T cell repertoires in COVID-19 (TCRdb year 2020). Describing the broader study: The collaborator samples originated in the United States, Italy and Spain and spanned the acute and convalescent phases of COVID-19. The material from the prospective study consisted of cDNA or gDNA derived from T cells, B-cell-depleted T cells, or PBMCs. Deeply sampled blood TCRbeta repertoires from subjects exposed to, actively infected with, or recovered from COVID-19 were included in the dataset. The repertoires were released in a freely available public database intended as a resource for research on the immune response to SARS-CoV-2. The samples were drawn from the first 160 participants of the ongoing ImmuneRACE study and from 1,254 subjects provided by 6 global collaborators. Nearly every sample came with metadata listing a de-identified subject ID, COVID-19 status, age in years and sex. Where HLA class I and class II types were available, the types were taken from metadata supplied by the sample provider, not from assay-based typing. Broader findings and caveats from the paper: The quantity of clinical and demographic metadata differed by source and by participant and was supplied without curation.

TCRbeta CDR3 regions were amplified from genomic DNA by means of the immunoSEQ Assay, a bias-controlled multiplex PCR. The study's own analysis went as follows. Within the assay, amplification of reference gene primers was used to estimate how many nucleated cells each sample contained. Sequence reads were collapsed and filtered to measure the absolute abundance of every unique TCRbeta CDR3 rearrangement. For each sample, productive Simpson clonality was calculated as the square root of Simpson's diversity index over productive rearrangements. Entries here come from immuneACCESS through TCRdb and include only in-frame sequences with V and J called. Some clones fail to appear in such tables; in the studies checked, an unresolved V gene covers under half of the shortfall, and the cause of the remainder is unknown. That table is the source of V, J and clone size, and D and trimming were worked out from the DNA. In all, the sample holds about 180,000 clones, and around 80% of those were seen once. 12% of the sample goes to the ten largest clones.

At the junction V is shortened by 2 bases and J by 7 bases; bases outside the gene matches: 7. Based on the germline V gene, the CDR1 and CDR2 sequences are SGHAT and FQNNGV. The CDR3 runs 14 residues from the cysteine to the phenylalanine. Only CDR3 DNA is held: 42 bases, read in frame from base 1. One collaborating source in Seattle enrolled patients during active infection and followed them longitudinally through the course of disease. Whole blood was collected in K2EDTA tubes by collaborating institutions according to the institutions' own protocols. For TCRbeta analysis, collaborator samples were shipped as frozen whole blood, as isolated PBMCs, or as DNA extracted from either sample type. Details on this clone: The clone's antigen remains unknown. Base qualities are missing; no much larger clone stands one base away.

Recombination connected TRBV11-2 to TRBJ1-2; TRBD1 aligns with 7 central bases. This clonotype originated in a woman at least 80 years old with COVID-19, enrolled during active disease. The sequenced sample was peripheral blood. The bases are TGTGCCAGCAGCTTATCAGACAGGGTTGGTGGCTACACCTTC. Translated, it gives CASSLSDRVGGYTF.